This note documents a single T cell receptor beta chain sequence. The antigen it recognizes is unknown. The record has no base qualities; no much larger clone is one base away. This sample was taken from a study of CD8 T cells in Susac syndrome (dated by TCRdb to between 2019 and 2020). For context, the study as a whole: Among the Susac syndrome patients who were sequenced, clinically active disease was present in about six and clinical remission was observed in about eight. At blood withdrawal, Susac syndrome patients were either therapy-naive, taking corticosteroids (in some cases with IVIg as well), or taking IVIg alone. Repertoire sequencing was used to test whether CD8+ T cell activation and differentiation in Susac syndrome was antigen driven.

RNA was extracted using the RNeasy kit, and about 0.45 to 1 microgram was reverse transcribed with random hexamers. TCR beta CDR3 regions were amplified with the immunoSEQ multiplex PCR assay covering 54 Vbeta and 13 Jbeta segments. To correct PCR amplification bias, a synthetic template baseline was used for both primer optimization and computational correction. Per the source publication's procedure: Only productive sequences were kept, with reads annotated to V, D and J genes according to IMGT and analyzed in immunoSEQ Analyzer. Clonality was computed as one minus Shannon entropy normalized by log2 of the number of productive unique sequences. For each patient and control, public and private clones were evaluated within the 100 most prevalent clones. Clones were defined as Susac-specific if absent from the healthy and MS cohorts, from around 1,100 published viral clones and from other ImmuneACCESS disease sequences. TCRdb cleaned the public reads at Q25 with fastp, built clones with MiXCR and kept in-frame beta chains. Every distinct CDR3 protein forms one entry, paired with its most common genes and DNA. It is TCRdb's table, rather than the study itself, that gives the V and J calls and clone size. The sample has about 150,000 distinct CDR3 sequences on record, approximately 94% of them singletons. Around 0.12% of the sample lies in the top ten.

Peripheral blood CD8+ and CD4+ T cells from healthy donors, Susac syndrome patients and multiple sclerosis patients were profiled by high-throughput TCR beta sequencing. The Susac syndrome patients fulfilled recently defined diagnostic criteria for either definite or probable disease. Bulk CD8+ and CD4+ T cells were purified magnetically by negative isolation, whereas CD8+ TEMRA cells were enriched by FACS. Blood was drawn into EDTA tubes, processed within 24 hours, and PBMCs were isolated by density gradient centrifugation. PBMCs intended for TCR sequencing were cryopreserved in liquid nitrogen and were subsequently thawed in a 37 degrees C water bath. The sorted or isolated CD4+, CD8+ and CD8+ TEMRA cells reached a purity of at least 90%. Summary of the overall study and its limitations: In the CD4+ T cell repertoire of Susac syndrome patients, clonal expansion was not detected. The TCR sequencing and HLA analysis was acknowledged to have included a relatively small number of individuals.

From its cysteine to its phenylalanine, the CDR3 spans 14 amino acids. Just CDR3 DNA is preserved here, 42 bases in frame from base 1. The germline V gene supplies CDR1 SGHDN and CDR2 FVKESK. The germline ends are 1 base apart after V is trimmed by 0 bases and J by 1 base. The sample comprised CD4+ T cells from PBMCs. The rearranged segments are TRBV14 and TRBJ2-6, with the D gene too uncertain to name. The TCR comes from a human donor with Susac syndrome. In nucleotides, the sequence is TGTGCCAGCAGCCAAGAATCTGGGGCCAACGTCCTGACTTTC. Its product reads: CASSQESGANVLTF.